What follows is one T cell receptor beta chain and its context. The data are from a study of T cell responses to AZD1222 COVID-19 vaccine. V shed 1 base, J shed 3 bases, and the junction held 3 bases outside the gene matches. Germline lookup yields CDR1 LGHNA and CDR2 YSLEER. This CDR3 contains 15 residues. Clones were read by immunoSEQ multiplex PCR, and TCRdb kept only the in-frame ones, dropping some. The sample consists of around 150,000 clones, 90% to 95% of them appearing once. Sequenced material: peripheral blood, taken 28 days after the second AZD1222 dose. The sequence was obtained from an adult who received the AZD1222 COVID-19 vaccine. The J gene is TRBJ1-5, the V gene TRBV4-3, with 7 bases identical to TRBD1. The CDR3 DNA follows: TGCGCCAGCAGCCAAGGGACAGGTCCCAATCAGCCCCAGCATTTT. Its translation is CASSQGTGPNQPQHF.